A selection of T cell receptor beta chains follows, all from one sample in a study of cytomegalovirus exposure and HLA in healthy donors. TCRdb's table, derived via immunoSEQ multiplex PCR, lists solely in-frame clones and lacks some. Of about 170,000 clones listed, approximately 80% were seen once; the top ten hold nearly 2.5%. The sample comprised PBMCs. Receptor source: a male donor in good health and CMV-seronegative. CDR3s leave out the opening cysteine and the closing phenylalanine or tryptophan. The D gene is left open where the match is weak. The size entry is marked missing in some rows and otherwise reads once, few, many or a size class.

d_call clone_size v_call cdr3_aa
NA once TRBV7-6 ASSRTYTGELF
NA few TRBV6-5 ASSYTVLNTEAF
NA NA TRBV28 ASNTQVPRPETQY
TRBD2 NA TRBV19 ASSGSGRLPSNEQF
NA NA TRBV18 ASSRYGSGSSTDTQY
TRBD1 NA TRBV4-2 ASSRLQGDYGYT
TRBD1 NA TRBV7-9 ASSFALGQGNEQY
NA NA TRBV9 ASSVGGFDSPLH
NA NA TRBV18 ASSSTGAYGYP
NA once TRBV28 ASSTRTTGEAF
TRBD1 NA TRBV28 ASSSLTGGANTGELF
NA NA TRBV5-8 ASSRLSEVDGYT
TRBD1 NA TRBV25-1 ASSQLQGAAYNEQF
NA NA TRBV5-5 ASSLLRGGWTEAF
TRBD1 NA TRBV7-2 ASSLTGGNGGYT